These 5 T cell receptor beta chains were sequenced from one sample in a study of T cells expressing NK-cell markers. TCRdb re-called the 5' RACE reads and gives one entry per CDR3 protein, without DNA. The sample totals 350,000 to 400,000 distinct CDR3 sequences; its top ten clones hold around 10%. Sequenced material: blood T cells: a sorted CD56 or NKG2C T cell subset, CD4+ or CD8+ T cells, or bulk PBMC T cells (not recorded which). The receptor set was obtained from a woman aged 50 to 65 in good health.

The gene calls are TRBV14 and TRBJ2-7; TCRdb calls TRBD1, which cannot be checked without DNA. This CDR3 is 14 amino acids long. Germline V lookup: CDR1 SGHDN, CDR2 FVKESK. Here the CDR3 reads CASSQDRVQYEQYF.

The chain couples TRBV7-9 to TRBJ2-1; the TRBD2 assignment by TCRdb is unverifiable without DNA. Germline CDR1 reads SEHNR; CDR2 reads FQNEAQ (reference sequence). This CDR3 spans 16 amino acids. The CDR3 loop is CASRSTSSSPYNEQFF. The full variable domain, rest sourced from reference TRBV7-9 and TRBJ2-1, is DTGVSQNPRHKITKRGQNVTFRCDPISEHNRLYWYRQTLGQGPEFLTYFQNEAQLEKSRLLSDRFSAERPKGSFSTLEIQRTEQGDSAMYLCASRSTSSSPYNEQFFGPGTRLTVL.

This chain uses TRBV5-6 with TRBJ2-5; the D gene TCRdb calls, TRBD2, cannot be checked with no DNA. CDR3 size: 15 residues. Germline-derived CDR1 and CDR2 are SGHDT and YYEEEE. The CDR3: CASSFSSSGGETQYF.

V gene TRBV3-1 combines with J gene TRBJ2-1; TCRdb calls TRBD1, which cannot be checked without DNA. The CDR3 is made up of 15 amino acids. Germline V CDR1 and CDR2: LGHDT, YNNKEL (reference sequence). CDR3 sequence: CASSPTPRLGSEQFF.

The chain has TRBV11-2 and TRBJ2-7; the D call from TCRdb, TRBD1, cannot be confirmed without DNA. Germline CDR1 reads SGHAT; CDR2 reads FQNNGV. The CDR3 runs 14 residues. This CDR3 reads CASSFRDRDYEQYF.